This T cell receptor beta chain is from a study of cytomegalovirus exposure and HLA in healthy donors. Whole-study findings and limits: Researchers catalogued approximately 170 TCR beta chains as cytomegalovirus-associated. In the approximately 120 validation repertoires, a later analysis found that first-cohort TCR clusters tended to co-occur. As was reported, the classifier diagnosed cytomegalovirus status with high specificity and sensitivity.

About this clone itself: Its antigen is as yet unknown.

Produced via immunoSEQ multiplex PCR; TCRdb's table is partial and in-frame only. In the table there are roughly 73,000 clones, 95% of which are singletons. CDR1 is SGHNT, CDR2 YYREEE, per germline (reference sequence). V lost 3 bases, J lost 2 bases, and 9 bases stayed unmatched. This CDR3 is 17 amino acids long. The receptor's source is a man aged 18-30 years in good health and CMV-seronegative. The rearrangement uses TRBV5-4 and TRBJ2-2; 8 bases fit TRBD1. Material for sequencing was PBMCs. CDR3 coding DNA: TGTGCCAGCAGCTGGGTCACAGGGGGACCCAACACCGGGGAGCTGTTTTTT. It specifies CASSWVTGGPNTGELFF.